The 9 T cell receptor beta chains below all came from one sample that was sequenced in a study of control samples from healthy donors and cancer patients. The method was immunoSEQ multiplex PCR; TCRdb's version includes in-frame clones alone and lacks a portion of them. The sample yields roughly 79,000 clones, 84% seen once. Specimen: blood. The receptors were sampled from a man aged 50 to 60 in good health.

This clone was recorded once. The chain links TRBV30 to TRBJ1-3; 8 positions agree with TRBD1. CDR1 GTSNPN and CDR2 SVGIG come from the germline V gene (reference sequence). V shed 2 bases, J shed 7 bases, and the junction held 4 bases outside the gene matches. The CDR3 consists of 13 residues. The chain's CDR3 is CAWSRNRGNTIYF. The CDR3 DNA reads TGTGCCTGGAGTCGGAACAGGGGGAACACCATATATTTT.

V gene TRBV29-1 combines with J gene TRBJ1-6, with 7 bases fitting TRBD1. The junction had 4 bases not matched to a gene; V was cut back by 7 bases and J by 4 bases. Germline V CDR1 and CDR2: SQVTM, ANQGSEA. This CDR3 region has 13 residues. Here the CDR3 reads CSARQGYNSPLHF. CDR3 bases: TGCAGCGCACGACAGGGATATAATTCACCCCTCCACTTT. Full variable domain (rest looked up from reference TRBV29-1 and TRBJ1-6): SAVISQKPSRDICQRGTSLTIQCQVDSQVTMMFWYRQQPGQSLTLIATANQGSEATYESGFVIDKFPISRPNLTFSTLTVSNMSPEDSSIYLCSARQGYNSPLHFGNGTRLTVT.

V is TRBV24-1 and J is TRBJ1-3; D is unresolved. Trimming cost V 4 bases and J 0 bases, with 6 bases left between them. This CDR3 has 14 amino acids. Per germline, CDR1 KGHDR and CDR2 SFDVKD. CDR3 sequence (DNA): TGTGCCACCAGTGAGGGATACTCTGGAAACACCATATATTTT. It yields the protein CATSEGYSGNTIYF.

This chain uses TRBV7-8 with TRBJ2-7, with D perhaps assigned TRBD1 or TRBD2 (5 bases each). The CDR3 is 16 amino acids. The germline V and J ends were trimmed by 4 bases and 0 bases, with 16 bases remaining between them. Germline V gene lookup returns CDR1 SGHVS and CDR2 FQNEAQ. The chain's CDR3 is CASSWDRRRSSYEQYF. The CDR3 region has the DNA TGTGCCAGCAGCTGGGACCGAAGAAGGAGCTCCTACGAGCAGTACTTC.

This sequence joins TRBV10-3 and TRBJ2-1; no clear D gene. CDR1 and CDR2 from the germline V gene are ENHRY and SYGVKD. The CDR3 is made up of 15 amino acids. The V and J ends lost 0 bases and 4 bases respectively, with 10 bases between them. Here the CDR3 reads CAISESKVGYNEQFF. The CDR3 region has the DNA TGTGCCATCAGTGAGTCGAAGGTGGGTTACAATGAGCAGTTCTTC.

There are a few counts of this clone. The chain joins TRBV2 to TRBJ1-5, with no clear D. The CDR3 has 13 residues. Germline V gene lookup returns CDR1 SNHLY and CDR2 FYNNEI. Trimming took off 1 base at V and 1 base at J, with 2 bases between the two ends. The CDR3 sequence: CASSEESNQPQHF. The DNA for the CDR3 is TGTGCCAGCAGTGAAGAAAGCAATCAGCCCCAGCATTTT.

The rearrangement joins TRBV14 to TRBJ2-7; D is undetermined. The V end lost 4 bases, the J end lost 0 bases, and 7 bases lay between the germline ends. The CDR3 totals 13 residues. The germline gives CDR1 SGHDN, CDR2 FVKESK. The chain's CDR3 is CASSLPSSYEQYF. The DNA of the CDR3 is TGTGCCAGCAGCCTCCCTAGCTCCTACGAGCAGTACTTC.

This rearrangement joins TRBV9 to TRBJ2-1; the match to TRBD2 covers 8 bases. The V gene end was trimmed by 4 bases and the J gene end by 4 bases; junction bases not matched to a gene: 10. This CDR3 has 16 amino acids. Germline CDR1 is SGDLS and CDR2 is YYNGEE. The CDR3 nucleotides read TGTGCCAGCAGCCTCCCAACTAGCGGCGCATACAATGAGCAGTTCTTC. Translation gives CASSLPTSGAYNEQFF.

The CDR3 DNA reads TGTGCCAGTAGATCCCCTTTAAGCGGGAGAGGCACCGGGGAGCTGTTTTTT. Encoded protein: CASRSPLSGRGTGELFF. This chain connects TRBV19 to TRBJ2-2; TRBD2 agrees at 8 bases. The germline gives CDR1 LNHDA, CDR2 SQIVND (reference sequence). Unmatched junction bases numbered 13, after V lost 6 bases and J lost 4 bases. This CDR3 comprises 17 residues.